These T cell receptor beta chains were read from a single sample in a study of T cells in Graves' hyperthyroidism and ophthalmopathy. TCRdb itself ran the multiplex PCR reads through MiXCR, one entry per CDR3 protein. Among about 350,000 distinct CDR3 sequences listed, around 18% were seen once. The sample taken for sequencing was blood. The receptors shown here come from a woman aged 40 to 55 with Graves' ophthalmopathy. The CDR3 runs from the conserved cysteine through the conserved F or W. The D gene is left open where the match is weak. Size tells how often a clone was seen (once, few, many) or the class of an expanded clone, and some rows leave it out.

j_call v_call d_call clone_size cdr3_nt cdr3_aa
TRBJ1-4 TRBV6-5 NA NA TGTGCCAGCAGTTATGAGGGATCTAGGGAAAAACTGTTTTTT CASSYEGSREKLFF
TRBJ2-3 TRBV19 TRBD2 few TGTGCCAGTAGACCAACTAGCGGGAGTGTTTTGTGGACAGATACGCAGTATTTT CASRPTSGSVLWTDTQYF
TRBJ2-7 TRBV6-1 NA many TGTGCCAGCAGTGTTTTAGGCGCCGAGCAGTACTTC CASSVLGAEQYF
TRBJ2-5 TRBV3-1 TRBD2 many TGTGCCAGCAGCCAAGATGGTCTAGCGGGAGAGACCCAGTACTTC CASSQDGLAGETQYF
TRBJ2-5 TRBV7-2 TRBD1 many TGTGCCAGCAGCTTCGGGACAGCCCAAGAGACCCAGTACTTC CASSFGTAQETQYF
TRBJ2-5 TRBV14 NA many TGTGCCAGCAGCCAAGATTGGGAGACCCAGTACTTC CASSQDWETQYF
TRBJ2-7 TRBV6-5 TRBD1 many TGTGCCAGCACCAAAAACGGGGACAGGCGACTTTACGAGCAGTACTTC CASTKNGDRRLYEQYF
TRBJ2-2 TRBV25-1 NA many TGTGCCAGCAGTGAAACGATGGGAACCACCGGGGAGCTGTTTTTT CASSETMGTTGELFF
TRBJ1-2 TRBV29-1 NA many TGCAGCGGTAGATCCGATCGCTATGGCTACACCTTC CSGRSDRYGYTF
TRBJ2-7 TRBV28 NA many TGTGCCAGCACCGCCCCGACAGTGCCCTACGAGCAGTACTTC CASTAPTVPYEQYF
TRBJ1-3 TRBV10-3 NA many TGTGCCATAGCCGGGACACAACCCTCTGGAAACACCATATATTTT CAIAGTQPSGNTIYF
TRBJ2-5 TRBV19 NA many TGTGCCAGTAGTATAACAGGTGGGGAGACCCAGTACTTC CASSITGGETQYF
TRBJ2-7 TRBV12-3/TRBV12-4 NA many TGTGCCAGCAGTTTATTCGGTGGCCACGAGCAGTACTTC CASSLFGGHEQYF
TRBJ2-2 TRBV5-1 TRBD2 many TGCGCCAGCAGCTTGGGGCTAGCGGGGCTGAACACCGGGGAGCTGTTTTTT CASSLGLAGLNTGELFF
TRBJ1-1 TRBV12-3/TRBV12-4 NA few TGTGCCAGCAGTACTGTGACAGAGGGAACTGAAGCTTTCTTT CASSTVTEGTEAFF
TRBJ2-7 TRBV12-3/TRBV12-4 TRBD1 NA TGTGCCAGCACCCCCAATACAGGGGGCGACGAGCAGTACTTC CASTPNTGGDEQYF
TRBJ2-2 TRBV6-1 TRBD2 many TGTGCCAGCATGCAACTAGCGGGTACGACCGGGGAGCTGTTTTTT CASMQLAGTTGELFF
TRBJ1-1 TRBV6-1 NA many TGTGCCAGCAGTCTGCGGACTGCCACTGAAGCTTTCTTT CASSLRTATEAFF
TRBJ2-7 TRBV12-3/TRBV12-4 TRBD2 many TGTGCCAGCAGTCTAAAGGCTAGCGGATTCTACGAGCAGTACTTC CASSLKASGFYEQYF
TRBJ2-2 TRBV12-3/TRBV12-4 TRBD2 many TGTGCCAGCAGCCGGGGGGGGGCCGGGGAGCTGTTTTTT CASSRGGAGELFF
TRBJ1-1 TRBV7-3 TRBD1 NA TGTGCCAGCAGTCAACAGGGGGGCACTGAAGCTTTCTTT CASSQQGGTEAFF
TRBJ1-3 TRBV6-2/TRBV6-3 NA NA TGTGCCAGCAGTAGCATATCGGGGGGGACCTCTGGAAACACCATATATTTT CASSSISGGTSGNTIYF
TRBJ2-7 TRBV9 TRBD2 NA TGTACCAGCAGCTTGGGACTAGCGGGAGATACCTACGAGCAGTACTTC CTSSLGLAGDTYEQYF
TRBJ2-5 TRBV15 NA once TGTGCCACCAGCGCGTGGCGGGAAGTCCAAGAGACCCAGTACTTC CATSAWREVQETQYF
TRBJ1-5 TRBV12-3/TRBV12-4 TRBD1 many TGTGCCTCTCAGGGACAGGGCAATCAGCCCCAGCATTTT CASQGQGNQPQHF
TRBJ1-1 TRBV7-2 NA many TGTGCCAGCAGCCACACAGTGAACACTGAAGCTTTCTTT CASSHTVNTEAFF
TRBJ2-4 TRBV30 NA many TGTGCCTGGAGTGGGGGGCTAGCCAAAAACATTCAGTACTTC CAWSGGLAKNIQYF
TRBJ1-5 TRBV2 TRBD1 many TGTGCCAGCAGTGAAGCTGGGACAGGGGTGGGTCAGCCCCAGCATTTT CASSEAGTGVGQPQHF
TRBJ2-1 TRBV6-2/TRBV6-3 NA NA TGTGCCAGCAGTTACTCGGCGGGAATCACCTACAATGAGCAGTTCTTC CASSYSAGITYNEQFF
TRBJ2-5 TRBV6-1 NA many TGTGCCAGCAGTCTAAAGGCTGACCAAGAGACCCAGTACTTC CASSLKADQETQYF
TRBJ1-2 TRBV28 NA NA TGTGCCAGCAGTTTCGCTGGGGATCTTTACTATGGCTACACCTTC CASSFAGDLYYGYTF
TRBJ2-7 TRBV7-8 NA many TGTGCCAGCAGCCCAAAGGGGTCTCGGGGTTGGGAGCAGTACTTC CASSPKGSRGWEQYF
TRBJ1-1 TRBV12-3/TRBV12-4 TRBD1 NA TGTGCCAGCAGTTTTGGGGGACAGGGGGCCAACACTGAAGCTTTCTTT CASSFGGQGANTEAFF
TRBJ2-5 TRBV24-1 TRBD2 NA TGTGCCACCAGTGAGGGAAGCGGGAGTTGGCAAGAGACCCAGTACTTC CATSEGSGSWQETQYF
TRBJ1-2 TRBV2 NA NA TGTGCCAGCAGGGGGAATCACAGGGTGGATGGCTACACCTTC CASRGNHRVDGYTF
TRBJ2-7 TRBV29-1 NA many TGCAGCGTAGGAGGGTCGGTCTACGAGCAGTACTTC CSVGGSVYEQYF
TRBJ2-7 TRBV28 NA many TGTGCCAGCAGTTTAGGGACACACTACGAGCAGTACTTC CASSLGTHYEQYF
TRBJ1-1 TRBV6-1 TRBD1 NA TGTGCCAGCAGTATCGGACAGGGGACCGTCACTGAAGCTTTCTTT CASSIGQGTVTEAFF
TRBJ1-5 TRBV4-2 NA many TGTGCCAGCAGCCAAGAGAGGTCTTCGGTTCAGCCCCAGCATTTT CASSQERSSVQPQHF
TRBJ2-2 TRBV4-1 NA many TGCGCCAGCAGCCACTTGGCTGTAGGCACCGGGGAGCTGTTTTTT CASSHLAVGTGELFF
TRBJ2-5 TRBV15 NA NA TGTGCCACCAGCAGAGATCCAGGCAGTCGCCAAGAGACCCAGTACTTC CATSRDPGSRQETQYF
TRBJ1-1 TRBV6-1 NA many TGTGCCAGCAGTAAGGGGAAAACTGAAGCTTTCTTT CASSKGKTEAFF
TRBJ2-7 TRBV30 TRBD1 many TGTGCCCACAGGGGGCTCGGCGAGCAGTACTTC CAHRGLGEQYF
TRBJ2-2 TRBV7-2 TRBD2 many TGTGCCAGCAGCCAGAGCGGGACCAACACCGGGGAGCTGTTTTTT CASSQSGTNTGELFF
TRBJ2-7 TRBV27 NA many TGTGCCAGCAGTGCGAGTCTCGGGGTTACCTACGAGCAGTACTTC CASSASLGVTYEQYF
TRBJ1-5 TRBV3-1 NA many TGTGCCAGCAGCCAAGATCGTCGGCAGCCCCAGCATTTT CASSQDRRQPQHF
TRBJ2-7 TRBV12-3/TRBV12-4 TRBD1 NA TGTGCCAGCGTGGACAGGAACTTCTACGAGCAGTACTTC CASVDRNFYEQYF
TRBJ1-1 TRBV13 NA few TGTGCCAGCAACTTAGGTAGGGCCACGGCTGAAGCTTTCTTT CASNLGRATAEAFF